This TCR beta chain was observed in a study of cytomegalovirus exposure and HLA in healthy donors. The ends lost 5 bases at V and 7 bases at J; junction bases unmatched: 5. In germline, CDR1 is SGHVS, CDR2 FNYEAQ. The CDR3 sequence is 13 residues long. Remarks on this clone: As yet, its antigen is unknown.

Study conclusions and caveats: Analysis performed later showed TCR beta chains linked to HLA being more clonally expanded than equally common others. In a later analysis, at a false discovery rate of 0.05, under 20,000 TCR beta sequences were associated with HLA alleles. TCR beta chain V- and J-gene trimming was linked, in a later analysis, to a missense variant in DCLRE1C.

Primers for the PCR totalled 60 Vbeta and 13 Jbeta. The table came from immunoSEQ multiplex PCR; TCRdb's copy has only in-frame clones and leaves some out. This sample carries tens of thousands of clones, around three fifths of them seen once, and the ten largest clones take more than 15%. The material sequenced was PBMCs. The sequence came from a man in his fifties or sixties in good health and CMV-seropositive. This sequence joins TRBV7-6 and TRBJ1-1; 9 nucleotides align to TRBD1. DNA for the CDR3: TGTGCCAGCAGCCAACAGACAGGGGGTGAAGCTTTCTTT. Protein: CASSQQTGGEAFF.